This entry concerns a single TCR beta chain. The antigen is unknown. The sample belongs to a study of graft-versus-host responses after intestinal transplantation. About the study: Recipients uniformly received anti-thymocyte globulin induction, followed by tacrolimus and steroids for two to four years. Study findings and constraints: Circulating GvH clone levels at their peak were associated with HvG declines (early post-transplant). Detection of GvH clones occurred in recipient marrow, and some had their first appearance in ileum or blood.

The V end lost 6 bases, the J end lost 8 bases, and 16 bases lay between the germline ends. CDR1 is MNHEY and CDR2 is SVGAGI in the germline V gene. CDR3 length equals 13 residues. Profiled with immunoSEQ multiplex PCR; TCRdb holds only in-frame clones, not every one. In the table there are 130,000 to 150,000 clones, 85% to 95% of which are singletons. The clonotype was recovered from a human donor who received an intestinal transplant. Sequencing used unstimulated CD4+ T cells sorted from spleen or lymph node cells, obtained before intestinal transplant. The rearrangement uses TRBV6-5 and TRBJ1-2; tentative D call: TRBD1 (5 bases). CDR3 in DNA: TGTGCCAGCAGGACGGGTCAGGGTAGCGGCTACACCTTC. Amino acids: CASRTGQGSGYTF.